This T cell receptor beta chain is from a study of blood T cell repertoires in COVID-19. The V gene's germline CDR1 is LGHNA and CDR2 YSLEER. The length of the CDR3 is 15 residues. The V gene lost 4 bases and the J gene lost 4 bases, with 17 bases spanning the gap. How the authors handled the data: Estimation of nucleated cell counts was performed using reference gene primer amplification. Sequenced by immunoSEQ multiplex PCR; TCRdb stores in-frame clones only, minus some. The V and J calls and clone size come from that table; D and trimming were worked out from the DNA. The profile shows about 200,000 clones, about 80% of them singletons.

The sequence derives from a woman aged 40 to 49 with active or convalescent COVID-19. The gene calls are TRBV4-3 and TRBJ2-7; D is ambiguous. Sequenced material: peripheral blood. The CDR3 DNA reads TGCGCCAGCAGCCCCGGGTCCACCAATTCTTACGAGCAGTACTTC. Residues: CASSPGSTNSYEQYF.